This TCR beta chain was identified during a study of neurological immune-mediated disorders. General study results and limits: No CDR3 amino acid sequences were shared by expanded clones across subjects, suggesting private repertoires in all groups.

The V and J ends lost 2 bases and 1 base respectively, with 3 bases between them. Germline loops: CDR1 SGHRS, CDR2 YFSETQ. The CDR3 has 12 amino acids. This clonotype was detected ten times or more. The antigen is not known. Unsorted libraries came from 2 million PBMCs stored at -80 °C. 5'RACE with 10-nucleotide random UMIs produced the cDNA. In each sequencing run, over 170 million TCR-beta sequences were generated from 15-18 subjects. TCRdb fed the 5' RACE reads into MiXCR, producing one record per CDR3 protein. The data show under 60,000 distinct CDR3 sequences, about a tenth seen once. The chain carries TRBV5-1 and TRBJ1-1; D is undetermined. The TCR originated in a woman in her thirties or forties with HTLV-1-associated myelopathy (HAM/TSP). Material for sequencing was PBMCs. The CDR3 spells CASSFQNTEAFF. CDR3 nucleotides: TGCGCCAGCAGCTTCCAGAACACTGAAGCTTTCTTT.